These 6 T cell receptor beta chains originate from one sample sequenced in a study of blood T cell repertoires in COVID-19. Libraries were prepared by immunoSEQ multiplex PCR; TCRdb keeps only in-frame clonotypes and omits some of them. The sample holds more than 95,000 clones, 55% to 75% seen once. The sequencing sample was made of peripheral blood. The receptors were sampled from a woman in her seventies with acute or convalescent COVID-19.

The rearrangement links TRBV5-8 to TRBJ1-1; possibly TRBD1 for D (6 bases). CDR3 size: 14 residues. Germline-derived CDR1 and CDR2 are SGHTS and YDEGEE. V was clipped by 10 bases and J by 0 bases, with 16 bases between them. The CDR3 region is CAGRGAYMNTEAFF. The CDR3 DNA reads TGTGCCGGCCGGGGGGCCTACATGAACACTGAAGCTTTCTTT.

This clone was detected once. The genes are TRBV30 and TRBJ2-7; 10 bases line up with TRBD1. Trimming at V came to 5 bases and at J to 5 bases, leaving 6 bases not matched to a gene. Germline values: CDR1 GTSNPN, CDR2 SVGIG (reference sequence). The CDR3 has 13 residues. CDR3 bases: TGTGCCTGGGGGGGGACAGGGGAACACGAGCAGTACTTC. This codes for CAWGGTGEHEQYF.

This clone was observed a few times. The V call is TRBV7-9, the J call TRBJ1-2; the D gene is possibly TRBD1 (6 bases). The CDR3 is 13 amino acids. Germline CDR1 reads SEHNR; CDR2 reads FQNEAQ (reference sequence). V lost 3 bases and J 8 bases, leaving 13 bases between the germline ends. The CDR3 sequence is CASSLNREGGYTF. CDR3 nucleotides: TGTGCCAGCAGCTTGAACAGGGAGGGCGGCTACACCTTC.

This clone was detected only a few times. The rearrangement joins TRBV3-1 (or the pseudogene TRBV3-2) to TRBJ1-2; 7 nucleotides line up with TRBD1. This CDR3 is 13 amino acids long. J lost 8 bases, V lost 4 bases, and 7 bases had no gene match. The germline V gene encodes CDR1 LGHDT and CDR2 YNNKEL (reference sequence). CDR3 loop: CASSLTTGRGYTF. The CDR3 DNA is TGTGCCAGCAGCCTAACGACAGGGAGAGGCTACACCTTC.

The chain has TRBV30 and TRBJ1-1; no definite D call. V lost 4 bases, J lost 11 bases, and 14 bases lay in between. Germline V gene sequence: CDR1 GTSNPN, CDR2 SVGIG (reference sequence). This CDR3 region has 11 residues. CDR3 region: CAWTQNLNAFF. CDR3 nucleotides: TGTGCCTGGACTCAAAACTTGAATGCTTTCTTT.

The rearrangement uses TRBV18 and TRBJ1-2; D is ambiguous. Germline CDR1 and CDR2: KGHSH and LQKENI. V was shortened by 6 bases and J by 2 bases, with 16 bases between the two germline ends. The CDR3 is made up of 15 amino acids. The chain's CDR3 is CASSPTAGRNYGYTF. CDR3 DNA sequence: TGTGCCAGCTCCCCAACGGCGGGGAGGAACTATGGCTACACCTTC.